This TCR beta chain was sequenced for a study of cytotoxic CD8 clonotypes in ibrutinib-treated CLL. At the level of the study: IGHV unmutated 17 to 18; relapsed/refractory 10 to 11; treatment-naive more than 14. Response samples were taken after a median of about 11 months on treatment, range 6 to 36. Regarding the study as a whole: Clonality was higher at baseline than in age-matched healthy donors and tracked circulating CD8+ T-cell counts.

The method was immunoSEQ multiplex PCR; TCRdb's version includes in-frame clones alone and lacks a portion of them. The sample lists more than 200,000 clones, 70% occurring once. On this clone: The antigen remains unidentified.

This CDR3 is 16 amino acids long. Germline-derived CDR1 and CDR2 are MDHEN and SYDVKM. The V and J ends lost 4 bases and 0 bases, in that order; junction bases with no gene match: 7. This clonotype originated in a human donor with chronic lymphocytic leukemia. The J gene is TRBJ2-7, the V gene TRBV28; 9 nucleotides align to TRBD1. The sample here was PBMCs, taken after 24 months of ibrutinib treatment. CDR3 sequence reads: CASSSLRDRASYEQYF. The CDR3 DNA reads TGTGCCAGCAGTTCATTACGGGACAGGGCCTCCTACGAGCAGTACTTC.